This entry is about one TCR beta chain. What it binds is not known. These data are taken from a study of T-cell reconstitution after alpha-beta-depleted transplantation in children. Preparation of the TCRbeta library was carried out with unique molecular identifiers. TCRdb analysed the PCR reads with MiXCR anew, one entry per CDR3 protein. The table has 800,000 to 1,000,000 distinct CDR3 sequences, about 31% seen once. V lost 5 bases and J lost 2, with 13 bases in between. Looked up from germline, CDR1 is SGHTA and CDR2 is FQGNSA. There are 15 residues in the CDR3. Study-wide points: Once a year had passed after transplant, T-cell counts and diversity came mostly from newly produced T cells. Reportedly, roughly two months post-transplant, alpha-beta T cells arose from several hundred expanded graft clones. From surviving recipient T cells and thymic progenitors came the high day-60 TCRbeta diversity observed in some patients.

The sequencing used PBMCs, mostly from graft donor cells, collected 360 days after TCRalphabeta/CD19-depleted stem cell transplant. The clonotype comes from a boy under two years old who had a stem cell transplant for SCID, so the T cells may come from the graft donor. The rearrangement uses TRBV7-2 and TRBJ1-5; TRBD1 might be the D (5 bases). CDR3 residues: CASSLNMGGNQPQHF. For the CDR3, the DNA is TGTGCCAGCAGCCTCAACATGGGGGGCAATCAGCCCCAGCATTTT.